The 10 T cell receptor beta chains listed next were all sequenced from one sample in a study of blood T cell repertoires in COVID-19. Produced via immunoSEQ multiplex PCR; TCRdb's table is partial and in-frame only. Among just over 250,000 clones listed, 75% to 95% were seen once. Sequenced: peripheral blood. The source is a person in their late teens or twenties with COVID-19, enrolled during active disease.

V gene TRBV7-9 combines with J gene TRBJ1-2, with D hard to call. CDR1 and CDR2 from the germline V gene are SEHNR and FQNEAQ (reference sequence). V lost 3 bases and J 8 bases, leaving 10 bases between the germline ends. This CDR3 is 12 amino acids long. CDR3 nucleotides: TGTGCCAGCAGCTTCACAGACGGAGGCTACACCTTC. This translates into CASSFTDGGYTF. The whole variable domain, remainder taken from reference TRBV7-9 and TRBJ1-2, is DTGVSQNPRHKITKRGQNVTFRCDPISEHNRLYWYRQTLGQGPEFLTYFQNEAQLEKSRLLSDRFSAERPKGSFSTLEIQRTEQGDSAMYLCASSFTDGGYTFGSGTRLTVV.

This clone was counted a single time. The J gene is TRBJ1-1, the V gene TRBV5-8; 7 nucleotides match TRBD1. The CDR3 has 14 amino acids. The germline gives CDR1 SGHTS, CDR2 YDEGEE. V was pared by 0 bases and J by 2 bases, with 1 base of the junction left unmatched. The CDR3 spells CASSLDRGNTEAFF. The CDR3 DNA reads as TGTGCCAGCAGCTTGGACAGGGGAAACACTGAAGCTTTCTTT. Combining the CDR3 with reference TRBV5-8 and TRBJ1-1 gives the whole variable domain EAGVTQSPTHLIKTRGQQATLRCSPISGHTSVYWYQQALGLGLQFLLWYDEGEERNRGNFPPRFSGRQFPNYSSELNVNALELEDSALYLCASSLDRGNTEAFFGQGTRLTVV.

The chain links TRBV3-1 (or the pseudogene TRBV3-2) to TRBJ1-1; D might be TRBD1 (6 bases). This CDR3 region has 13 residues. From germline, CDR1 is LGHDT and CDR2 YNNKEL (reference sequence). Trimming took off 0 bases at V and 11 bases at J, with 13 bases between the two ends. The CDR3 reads CASSQDLKGEAFF. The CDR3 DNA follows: TGTGCCAGCAGCCAAGATCTTAAGGGGGAGGCTTTCTTT.

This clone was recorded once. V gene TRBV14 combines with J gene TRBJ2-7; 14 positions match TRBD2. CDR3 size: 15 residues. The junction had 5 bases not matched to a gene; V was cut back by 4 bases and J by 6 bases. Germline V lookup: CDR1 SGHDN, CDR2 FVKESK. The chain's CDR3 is CASSPGTSGSFEQYF. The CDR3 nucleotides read TGTGCCAGCAGCCCAGGGACTAGCGGGAGTTTCGAGCAGTACTTC.

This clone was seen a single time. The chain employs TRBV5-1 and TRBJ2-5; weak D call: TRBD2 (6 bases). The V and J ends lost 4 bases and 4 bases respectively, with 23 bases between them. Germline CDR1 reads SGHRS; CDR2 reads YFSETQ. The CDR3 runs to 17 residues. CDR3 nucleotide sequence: TGCGCCAGCAGCCCGGGGTTGGGCCGGGACTCCGCAGAGACCCAGTACTTC. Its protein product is CASSPGLGRDSAETQYF.

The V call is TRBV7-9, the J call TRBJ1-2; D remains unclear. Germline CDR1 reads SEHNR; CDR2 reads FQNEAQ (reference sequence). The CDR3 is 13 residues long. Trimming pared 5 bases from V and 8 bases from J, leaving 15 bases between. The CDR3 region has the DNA TGTGCCAGCAGCGCCTCTAATGGGCGAGGCTACACCTTC. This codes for CASSASNGRGYTF.

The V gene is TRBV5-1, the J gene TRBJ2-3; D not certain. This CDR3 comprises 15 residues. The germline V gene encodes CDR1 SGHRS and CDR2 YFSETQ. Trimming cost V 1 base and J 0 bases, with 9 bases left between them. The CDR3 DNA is TGCGCCAGCAGCTTGTACTCCCCTAGCACAGATACGCAGTATTTT. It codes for CASSLYSPSTDTQYF. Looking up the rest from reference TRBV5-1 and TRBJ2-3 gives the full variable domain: KAGVTQTPRYLIKTRGQQVTLSCSPISGHRSVSWYQQTPGQGLQFLFEYFSETQRNKGNFPGRFSGRQFSNSRSEMNVSTLELGDSALYLCASSLYSPSTDTQYFGPGTRLTVL.

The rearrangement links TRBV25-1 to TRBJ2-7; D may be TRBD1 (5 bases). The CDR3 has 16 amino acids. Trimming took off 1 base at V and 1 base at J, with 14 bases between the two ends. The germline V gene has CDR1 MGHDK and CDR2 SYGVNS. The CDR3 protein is CASSESKRGSSYEQYF. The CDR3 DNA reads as TGTGCCAGCAGTGAATCAAAAAGGGGTTCTTCCTACGAGCAGTACTTC.

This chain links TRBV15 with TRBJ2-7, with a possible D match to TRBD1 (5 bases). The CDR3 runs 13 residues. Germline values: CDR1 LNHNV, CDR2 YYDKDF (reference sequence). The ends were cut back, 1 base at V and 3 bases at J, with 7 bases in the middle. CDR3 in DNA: TGTGCCACCAGCAGAGGACAGATCTACGAGCAGTACTTC. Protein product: CATSRGQIYEQYF. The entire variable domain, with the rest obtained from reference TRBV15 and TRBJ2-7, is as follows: DAMVIQNPRYQVTQFGKPVTLSCSQTLNHNVMYWYQQKSSQAPKLLFHYYDKDFNNEADTPDNFQSRRPNTSFCFLDIRSPGLGDTAMYLCATSRGQIYEQYFGPGTRLTVT.

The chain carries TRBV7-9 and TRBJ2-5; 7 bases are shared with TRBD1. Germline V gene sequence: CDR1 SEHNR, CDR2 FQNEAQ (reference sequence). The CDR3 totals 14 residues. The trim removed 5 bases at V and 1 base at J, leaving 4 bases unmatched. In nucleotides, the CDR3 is TGTGCCAGCAGCCCACAGGGGTCCCAAGAGACCCAGTACTTC. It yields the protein CASSPQGSQETQYF.